This is a list of T cell receptor beta chains from one sample in a study of cytomegalovirus exposure and HLA in healthy donors. Measured with immunoSEQ multiplex PCR; TCRdb has only the in-frame clones, and not every one. Recorded for this sample: some 180,000 clones. The specimen sequenced was PBMCs. These receptors all come from a young man in good health and CMV-seronegative. Each CDR3 is given with its conserved first and last residue. The D gene is left open where the match is weak.

D,J,V,CDR3,DNA
NA,TRBJ1-2,TRBV2,CASRQGRDYGYTF,TGTGCCAGCAGACAGGGTAGGGACTATGGCTACACCTTC
TRBD2,TRBJ2-3,TRBV19,CASSISRGGGPWDTQYF,TGTGCCAGTAGTATCTCGCGGGGCGGGGGGCCATGGGATACGCAGTATTTT
NA,TRBJ2-5,TRBV5-4,CASSRTNGPQETQYF,TGTGCCAGCAGTAGGACTAACGGCCCTCAGGAGACCCAGTACTTC
TRBD1,TRBJ1-1,TRBV27,CASSLSPQWSAGGDEGAEAFF,TGTGCCAGCAGTTTAAGCCCGCAGTGGTCGGCAGGGGGCGATGAGGGCGCTGAAGCTTTCTTT
NA,TRBJ2-7,TRBV5-1,CASQGPSYEQYF,TGCGCCAGCCAGGGTCCCTCCTACGAGCAGTACTTC
NA,TRBJ1-1,TRBV18,CASSPKDKNTEAFF,TGTGCCAGCTCACCAAAGGACAAGAACACTGAAGCTTTCTTT
NA,TRBJ1-5,TRBV27,CASSGAAGSNQPQHF,TGTGCCAGCAGTGGGGCTGCGGGGAGCAATCAGCCCCAGCATTTT
TRBD1,TRBJ1-6,TRBV28,CASSSTGGNNSPLHF,TGTGCCAGCAGTTCGACAGGGGGCAACAATTCACCCCTCCACTTT
NA,TRBJ2-6,TRBV10-3,CAISPIQGSGANVLTF,TGTGCCATCAGCCCAATACAGGGCTCTGGGGCCAACGTCCTGACTTTC
NA,TRBJ1-2,TRBV5-4,CASSFGQTTNYGYTF,TGTGCCAGCAGCTTCGGACAGACAACTAACTATGGCTACACCTTC
TRBD1,TRBJ2-1,TRBV4-1,CASSQDRRDRVDEQFF,TGCGCCAGCAGCCAAGATCGGAGAGACAGGGTGGATGAGCAGTTCTTC
TRBD1,TRBJ1-3,TRBV15,CATSTGTGTDPIYF,TGTGCCACGTCGACCGGGACAGGTACCGACCCCATATATTTT
TRBD2,TRBJ2-3,TRBV5-1,CASSFSGSTDTQYF,TGCGCCAGCAGCTTTAGCGGGAGCACAGATACGCAGTATTTT
NA,TRBJ1-2,TRBV28,CASSLRGSHYGYTF,TGTGCCAGCAGTTTGCGGGGGTCCCACTATGGCTACACCTTC
TRBD2,TRBJ2-3,TRBV11-2,CASSLSGSSDTQYF,TGTGCCAGCAGCTTAAGCGGGAGTTCGGATACGCAGTATTTT
TRBD2,TRBJ2-1,TRBV7-6,CASSGETSGEGGISYNEQFF,TGTGCCAGCAGCGGAGAGACTAGCGGGGAGGGGGGGATCTCCTACAATGAGCAGTTCTTC
TRBD2,TRBJ2-1,TRBV28,CASRPSGSNYNEQFF,TGTGCCAGCAGGCCCAGCGGGAGCAACTACAATGAGCAGTTCTTC
TRBD2,TRBJ2-4,TRBV29-1,CSTSTGLAGSNIQYF,TGCAGCACCTCTACGGGACTAGCGGGGTCGAACATTCAGTACTTC
TRBD2,TRBJ2-1,TRBV30,CAWSWTSGSHNEQFF,TGTGCCTGGAGTTGGACTAGCGGTAGCCACAATGAGCAGTTCTTC
TRBD2,TRBJ2-7,TRBV5-1,CASRLDSGFSYEQYF,TGCGCCAGCCGCCTCGATAGCGGGTTCTCCTACGAGCAGTACTTC
TRBD1,TRBJ2-7,TRBV18,CASSLDRDLSYEQYF,TGTGCCAGCTCACTTGACAGGGACCTATCGTACGAGCAGTACTTC